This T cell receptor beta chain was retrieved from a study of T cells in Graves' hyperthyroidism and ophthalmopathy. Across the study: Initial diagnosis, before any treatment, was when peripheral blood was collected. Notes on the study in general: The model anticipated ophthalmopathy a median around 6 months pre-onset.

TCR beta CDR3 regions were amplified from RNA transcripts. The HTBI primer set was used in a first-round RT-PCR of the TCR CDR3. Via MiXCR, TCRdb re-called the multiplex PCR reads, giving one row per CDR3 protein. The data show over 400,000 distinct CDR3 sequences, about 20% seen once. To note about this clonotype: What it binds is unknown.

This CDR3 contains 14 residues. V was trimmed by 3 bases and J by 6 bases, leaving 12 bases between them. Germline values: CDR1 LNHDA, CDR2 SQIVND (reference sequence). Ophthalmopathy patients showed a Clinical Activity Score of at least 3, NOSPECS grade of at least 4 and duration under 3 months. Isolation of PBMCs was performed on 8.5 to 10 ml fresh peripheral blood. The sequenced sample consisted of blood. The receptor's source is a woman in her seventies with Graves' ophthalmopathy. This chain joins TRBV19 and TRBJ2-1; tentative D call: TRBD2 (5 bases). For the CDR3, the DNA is TGTGCCAGTAGTATGCGAGGGCTTGCCAATGAGCAGTTCTTC. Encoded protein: CASSMRGLANEQFF.